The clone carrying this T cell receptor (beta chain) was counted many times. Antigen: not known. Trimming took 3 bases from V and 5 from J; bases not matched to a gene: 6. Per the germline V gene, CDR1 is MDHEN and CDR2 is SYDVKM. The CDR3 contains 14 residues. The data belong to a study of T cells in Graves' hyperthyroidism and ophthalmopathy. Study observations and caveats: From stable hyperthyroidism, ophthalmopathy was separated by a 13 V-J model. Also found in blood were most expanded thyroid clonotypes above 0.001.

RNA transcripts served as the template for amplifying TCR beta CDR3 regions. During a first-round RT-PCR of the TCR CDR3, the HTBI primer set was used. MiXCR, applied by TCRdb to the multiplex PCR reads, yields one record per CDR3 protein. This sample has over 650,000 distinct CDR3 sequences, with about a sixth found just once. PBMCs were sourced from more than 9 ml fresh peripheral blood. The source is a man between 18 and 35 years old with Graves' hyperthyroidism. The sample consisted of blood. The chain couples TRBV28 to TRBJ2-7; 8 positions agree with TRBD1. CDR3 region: CASSFWQGANEQYF. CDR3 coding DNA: TGTGCCAGCAGTTTTTGGCAGGGGGCCAACGAGCAGTACTTC.